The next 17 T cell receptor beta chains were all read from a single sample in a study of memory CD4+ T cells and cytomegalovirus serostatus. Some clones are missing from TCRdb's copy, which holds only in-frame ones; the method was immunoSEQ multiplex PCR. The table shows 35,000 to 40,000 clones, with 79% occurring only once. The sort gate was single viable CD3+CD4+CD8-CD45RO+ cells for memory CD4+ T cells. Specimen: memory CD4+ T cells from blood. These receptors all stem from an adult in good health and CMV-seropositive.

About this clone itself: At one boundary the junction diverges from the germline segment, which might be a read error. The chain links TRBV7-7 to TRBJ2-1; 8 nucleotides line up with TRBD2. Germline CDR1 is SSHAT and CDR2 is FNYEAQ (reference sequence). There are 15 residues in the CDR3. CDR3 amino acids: CASSLGVAGYNEQFF. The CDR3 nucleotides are TGTGCTAGCAGCTTAGGGGTAGCGGGATACAATGAGCAGTTCTTC.

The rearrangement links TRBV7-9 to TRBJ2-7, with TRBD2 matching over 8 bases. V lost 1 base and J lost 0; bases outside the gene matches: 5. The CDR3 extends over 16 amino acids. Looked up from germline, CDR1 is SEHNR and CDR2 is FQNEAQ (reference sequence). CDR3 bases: TGTGCCAGCAGCTTAGGGGTAGCGGGGAGCTCCTACGAGCAGTACTTC. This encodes CASSLGVAGSSYEQYF.

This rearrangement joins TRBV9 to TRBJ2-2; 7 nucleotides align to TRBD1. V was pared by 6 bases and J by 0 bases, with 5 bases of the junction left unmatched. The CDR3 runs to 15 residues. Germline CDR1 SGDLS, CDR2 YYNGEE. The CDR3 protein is CASNPGQPNTGELFF. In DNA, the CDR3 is TGTGCCAGCAATCCGGGACAGCCGAACACCGGGGAGCTGTTTTTT.

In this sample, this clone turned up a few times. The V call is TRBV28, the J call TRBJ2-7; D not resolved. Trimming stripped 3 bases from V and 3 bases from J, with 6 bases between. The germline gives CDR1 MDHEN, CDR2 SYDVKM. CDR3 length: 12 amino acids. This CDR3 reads CASSFQNYEQYF. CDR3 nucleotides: TGTGCCAGCAGTTTTCAGAACTACGAGCAGTACTTC.

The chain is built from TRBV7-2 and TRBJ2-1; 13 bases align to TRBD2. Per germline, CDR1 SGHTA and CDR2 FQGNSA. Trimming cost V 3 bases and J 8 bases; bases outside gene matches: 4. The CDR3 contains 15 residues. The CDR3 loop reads CASSLWTSGSYEQFF. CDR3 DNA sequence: TGTGCCAGCAGCTTGTGGACTAGCGGGAGCTATGAGCAGTTCTTC.

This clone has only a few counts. CDR3 region: CASSSGDQSYEQYF. The CDR3 bases are TGCGCCAGCAGCTCGGGGGACCAATCCTACGAGCAGTACTTC. This chain links TRBV5-1 with TRBJ2-7; possible D gene TRBD2, 6 bases. This CDR3 contains 14 residues. Trimming took off 3 bases at V and 1 base at J, with 11 bases between the two ends. Germline values: CDR1 SGHRS, CDR2 YFSETQ.

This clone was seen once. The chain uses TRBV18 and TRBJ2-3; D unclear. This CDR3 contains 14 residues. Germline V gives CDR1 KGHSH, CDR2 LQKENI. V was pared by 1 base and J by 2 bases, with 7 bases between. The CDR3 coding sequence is TGTGCCAGCTCACCACAACGGAACACAGATACGCAGTATTTT. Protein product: CASSPQRNTDTQYF.

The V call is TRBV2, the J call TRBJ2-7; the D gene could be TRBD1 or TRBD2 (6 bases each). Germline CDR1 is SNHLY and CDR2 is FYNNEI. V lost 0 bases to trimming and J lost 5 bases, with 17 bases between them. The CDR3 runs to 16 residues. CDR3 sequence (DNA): TGTGCCAGCAGTGAAGCCATCCTACAGGGAGGAAACGAGCAGTACTTC. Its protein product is CASSEAILQGGNEQYF.

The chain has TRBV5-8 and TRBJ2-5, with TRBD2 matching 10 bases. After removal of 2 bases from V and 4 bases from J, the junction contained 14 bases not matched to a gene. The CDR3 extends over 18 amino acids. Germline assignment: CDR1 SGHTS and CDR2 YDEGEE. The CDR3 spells CASSFVASGGQGRETQYF. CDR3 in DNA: TGTGCCAGCAGCTTCGTAGCTAGCGGGGGCCAAGGGAGAGAGACCCAGTACTTC.

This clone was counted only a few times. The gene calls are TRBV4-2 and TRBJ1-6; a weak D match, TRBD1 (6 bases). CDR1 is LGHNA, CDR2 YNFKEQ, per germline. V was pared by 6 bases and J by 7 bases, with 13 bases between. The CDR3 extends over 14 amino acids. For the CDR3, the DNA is TGTGCCAGCAGATCAGATACAGGGAATTCACCCCTCCACTTT. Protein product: CASRSDTGNSPLHF.

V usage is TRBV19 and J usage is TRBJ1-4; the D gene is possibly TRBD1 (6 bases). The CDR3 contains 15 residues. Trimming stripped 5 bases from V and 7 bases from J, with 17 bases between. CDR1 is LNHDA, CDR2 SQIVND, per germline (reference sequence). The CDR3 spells CASSQNRDQSEKLFF. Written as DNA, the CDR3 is TGTGCCAGTAGTCAAAACAGGGATCAAAGTGAAAAACTGTTTTTT.

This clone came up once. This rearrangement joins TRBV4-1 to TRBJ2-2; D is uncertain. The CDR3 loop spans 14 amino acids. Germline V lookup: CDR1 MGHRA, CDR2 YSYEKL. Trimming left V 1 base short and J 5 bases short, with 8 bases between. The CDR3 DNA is TGCGCCAGCAGCCAAGTAGGGAAAACCGGGGAGCTGTTTTTT. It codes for CASSQVGKTGELFF.

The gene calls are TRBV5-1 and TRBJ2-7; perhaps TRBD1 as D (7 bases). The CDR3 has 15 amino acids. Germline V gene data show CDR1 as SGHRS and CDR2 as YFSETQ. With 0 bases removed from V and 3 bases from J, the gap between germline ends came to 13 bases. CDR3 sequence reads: CASSLAGRGDYEQYF. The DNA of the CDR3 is TGCGCCAGCAGCTTGGCCGGCAGGGGGGACTACGAGCAGTACTTC.

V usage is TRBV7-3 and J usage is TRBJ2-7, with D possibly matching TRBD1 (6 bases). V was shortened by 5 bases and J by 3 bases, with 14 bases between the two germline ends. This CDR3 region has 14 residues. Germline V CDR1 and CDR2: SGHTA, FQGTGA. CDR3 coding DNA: TGTGCCAGCAGCCCTGACAGGTCTCTCTACGAGCAGTACTTC. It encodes CASSPDRSLYEQYF.

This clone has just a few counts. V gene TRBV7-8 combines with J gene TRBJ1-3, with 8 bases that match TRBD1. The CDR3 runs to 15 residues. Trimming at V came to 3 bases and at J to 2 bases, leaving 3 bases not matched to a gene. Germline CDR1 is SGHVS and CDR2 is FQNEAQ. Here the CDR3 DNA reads TGTGCCAGCAGCTTTTGGACAGGGACTGGAAACACCATATATTTT. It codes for CASSFWTGTGNTIYF.

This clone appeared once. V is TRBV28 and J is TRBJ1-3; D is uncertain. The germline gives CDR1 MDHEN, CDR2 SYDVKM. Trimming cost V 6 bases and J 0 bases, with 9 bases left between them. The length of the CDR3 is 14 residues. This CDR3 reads CASSRHYSGNTIYF. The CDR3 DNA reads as TGTGCCAGCAGCAGACACTACTCTGGAAACACCATATATTTT.

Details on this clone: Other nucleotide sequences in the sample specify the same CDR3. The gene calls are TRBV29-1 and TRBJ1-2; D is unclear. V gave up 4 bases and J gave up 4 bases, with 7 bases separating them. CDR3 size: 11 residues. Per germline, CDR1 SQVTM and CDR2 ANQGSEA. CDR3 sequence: CSVGGSYGYTF. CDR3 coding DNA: TGCAGCGTTGGAGGGTCCTATGGCTACACCTTC.